The T cell receptor (beta chain) under discussion was sequenced for a study of cytomegalovirus exposure and HLA in healthy donors. Study findings and constraints: Being indistinguishable, some V segments were excluded, TRBV6-2 and TRBV6-3 among them.

Deletions cut 4 bases from V and 0 bases from J, with 11 bases between. From germline, CDR1 is SGHNT and CDR2 YYREEE (reference sequence). This CDR3 is 14 amino acids long. The primer mix had 60 Vbeta and 13 Jbeta primers. In the study's own analysis: The count from a later analysis was tens of millions of unique TCR beta chains, approximately 9.9 million of them shared. The repertoire was sequenced with immunoSEQ multiplex PCR; TCRdb's copy has only in-frame clones and lacks some. The D gene and trimming were derived from the DNA, and the V and J assignments and clone size from that table. The sample shows 55,000 to 85,000 clones, approximately 90% of them seen only once. In the case of this clone: Antigen specificity is unknown.

This receptor was obtained from a woman between 25 and 40 years old in good health and CMV-seronegative. The chain uses TRBV5-4 and TRBJ2-7, with D possibly being TRBD2 (6 bases). The sequenced sample consisted of PBMCs. The CDR3 sequence is CASSAATSSYEQYF. DNA of the CDR3: TGTGCCAGCAGCGCGGCGACTAGCTCCTACGAGCAGTACTTC.